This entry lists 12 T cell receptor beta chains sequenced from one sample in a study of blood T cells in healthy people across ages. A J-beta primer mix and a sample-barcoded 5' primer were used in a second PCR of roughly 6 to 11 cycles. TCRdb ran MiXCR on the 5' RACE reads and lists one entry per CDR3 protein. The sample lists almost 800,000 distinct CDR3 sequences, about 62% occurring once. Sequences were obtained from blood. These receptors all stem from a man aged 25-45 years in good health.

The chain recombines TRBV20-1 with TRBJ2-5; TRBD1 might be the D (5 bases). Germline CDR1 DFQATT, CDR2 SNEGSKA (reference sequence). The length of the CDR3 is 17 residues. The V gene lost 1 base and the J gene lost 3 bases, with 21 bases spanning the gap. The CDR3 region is CSARGPLAGSPKETQYF. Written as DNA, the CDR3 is TGCAGTGCTAGAGGCCCCCTGGCAGGGTCCCCAAAAGAGACCCAGTACTTC.

In nucleotides, the CDR3 is TGTGCCAGCAGCGGGGACAGGGAATTGTCCGAGCAGTACTTC. Residues: CASSGDRELSEQYF. This chain links TRBV9 with TRBJ2-5; TRBD1 agrees at 9 bases. The tail of the sequence fits TRBJ2-7 better, so the J call may be wrong. Germline CDR1 and CDR2: SGDLS and YYNGEE. This CDR3 spans 14 amino acids.

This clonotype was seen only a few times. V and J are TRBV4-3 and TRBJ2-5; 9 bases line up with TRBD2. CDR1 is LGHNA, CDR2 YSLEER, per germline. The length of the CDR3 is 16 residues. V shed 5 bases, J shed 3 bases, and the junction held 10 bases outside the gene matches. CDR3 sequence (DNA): TGCGCCAGCAGCAAATTAGCGGGAGATGGCGAAGAGACCCAGTACTTC. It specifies CASSKLAGDGEETQYF.

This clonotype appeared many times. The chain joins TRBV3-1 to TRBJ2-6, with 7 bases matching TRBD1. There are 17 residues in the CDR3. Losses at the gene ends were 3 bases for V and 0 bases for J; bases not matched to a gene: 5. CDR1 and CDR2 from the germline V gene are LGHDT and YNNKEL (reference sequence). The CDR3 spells CASSQLGGSSGANVLTF. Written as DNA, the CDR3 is TGTGCCAGCAGCCAGTTAGGGGGCTCCTCTGGGGCCAACGTCCTGACTTTC.

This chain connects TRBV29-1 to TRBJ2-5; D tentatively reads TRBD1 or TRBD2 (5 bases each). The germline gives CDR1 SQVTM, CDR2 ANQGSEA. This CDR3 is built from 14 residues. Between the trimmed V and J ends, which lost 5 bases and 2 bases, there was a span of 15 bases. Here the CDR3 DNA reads TGCAGCGTTTCATCGGGACCTACGCAAGAGACCCAGTACTTC. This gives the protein CSVSSGPTQETQYF. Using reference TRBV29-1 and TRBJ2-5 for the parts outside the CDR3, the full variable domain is SAVISQKPSRDICQRGTSLTIQCQVDSQVTMMFWYRQQPGQSLTLIATANQGSEATYESGFVIDKFPISRPNLTFSTLTVSNMSPEDSSIYLCSVSSGPTQETQYFGPGTRLLVL.

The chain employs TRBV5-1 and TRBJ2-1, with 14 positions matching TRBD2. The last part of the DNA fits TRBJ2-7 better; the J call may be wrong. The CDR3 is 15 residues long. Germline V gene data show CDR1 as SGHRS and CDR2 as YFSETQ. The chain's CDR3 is CASSPTSGRDNEQYF. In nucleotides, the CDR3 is TGCGCCAGCAGCCCGACTAGCGGGAGGGACAATGAGCAGTACTTC.

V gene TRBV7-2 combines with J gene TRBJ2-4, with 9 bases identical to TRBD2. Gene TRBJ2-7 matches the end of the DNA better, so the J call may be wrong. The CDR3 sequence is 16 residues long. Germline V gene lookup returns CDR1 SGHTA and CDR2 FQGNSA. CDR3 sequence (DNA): TGTGCCAGCAGCCAACTTAGCGGGAGCGAACTTTACGAGCAGTACTTC. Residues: CASSQLSGSELYEQYF.

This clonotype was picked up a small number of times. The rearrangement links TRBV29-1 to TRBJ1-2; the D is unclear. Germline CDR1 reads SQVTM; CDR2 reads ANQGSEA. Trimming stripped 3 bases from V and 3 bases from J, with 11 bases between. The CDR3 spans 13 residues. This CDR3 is CSVEAAEHYGYTF. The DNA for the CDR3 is TGCAGCGTTGAGGCAGCGGAACACTATGGCTACACCTTC.

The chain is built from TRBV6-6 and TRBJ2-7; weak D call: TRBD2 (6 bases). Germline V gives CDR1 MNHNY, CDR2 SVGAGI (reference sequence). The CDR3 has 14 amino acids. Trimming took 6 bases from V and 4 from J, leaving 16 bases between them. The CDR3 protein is CASRRDGNPYEQYF. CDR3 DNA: TGTGCCAGCAGGCGGGACGGCAACCCATACGAGCAGTACTTC.

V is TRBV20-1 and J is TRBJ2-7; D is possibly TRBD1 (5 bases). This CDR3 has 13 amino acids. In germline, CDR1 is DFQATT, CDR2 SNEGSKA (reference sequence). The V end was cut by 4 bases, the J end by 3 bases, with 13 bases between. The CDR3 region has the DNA TGCAGTGCTACCAGGGAATATGGCTACGAGCAGTACTTC. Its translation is CSATREYGYEQYF.

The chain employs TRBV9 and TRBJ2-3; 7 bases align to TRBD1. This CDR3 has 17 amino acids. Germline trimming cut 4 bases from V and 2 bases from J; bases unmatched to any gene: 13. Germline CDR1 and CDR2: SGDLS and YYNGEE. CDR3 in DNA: TGTGCCAGCAGCCCAACCCCGGGACAGACACTCACAGATACGCAGTATTTT. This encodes CASSPTPGQTLTDTQYF.

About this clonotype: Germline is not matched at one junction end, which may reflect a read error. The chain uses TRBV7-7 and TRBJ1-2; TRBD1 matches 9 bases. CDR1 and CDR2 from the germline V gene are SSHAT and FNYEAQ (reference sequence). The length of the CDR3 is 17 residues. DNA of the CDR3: TGTGCTAGCAGCCGGAAAAAAAGACAGGGGGCTAACTATGGCTACACCTTC. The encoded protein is CASSRKKRQGANYGYTF.